This T cell receptor beta chain was sequenced during a study of T cell responses to AZD1222 COVID-19 vaccine. Whole-study findings and limits: Seropositive status at baseline applied to only a handful of AZD1222 recipients.

The CDR3 is 16 amino acids. CDR1 SGHRS and CDR2 YFSETQ come from the germline V gene. Trimming cost V 0 bases and J 6 bases, with 16 bases left between them. Sequencing used immunoSEQ multiplex PCR; TCRdb keeps in-frame clones, though not all of them. Of more than 80,000 clones detected, about 93% appear once; the ten largest clones hold roughly 3%. Details on this clone: Its antigen is not identified.

This clonotype was sampled from an adult who received the AZD1222 COVID-19 vaccine. Here the sequenced sample was peripheral blood, taken 28 days after the second AZD1222 dose. The genes are TRBV5-1 and TRBJ2-1; the D call may be TRBD1 or TRBD2 (6 bases each). The CDR3 nucleotides are TGCGCCAGCAGCTTGGAAGGGGGGAGTCTTTTCAATGAGCAGTTCTTC. Translation gives CASSLEGGSLFNEQFF.